This T cell receptor beta chain was obtained from a study of vaccination and CD4 T cells after COVID-19 (dated by TCRdb to the early 2020s). Study-wide context: SARS-CoV-2 positivity had been established in the convalescent patients by nasal swab PCR, and mild disease was recorded in roughly ten of these patients and severe disease in one. Six males and four females were included in the convalescent cohort, with two Hispanic individuals, seven Caucasians, two Asians and one multiracial person represented. Participants got two doses of the Pfizer-BioNTech BNT162b2 vaccine (n=8) or two doses of the Moderna mRNA-1273 vaccine (n=2). Post-COVID blood samples were collected from convalescent patients a median of roughly 100 days after diagnosis, with a range of roughly 30 to 161 days. Post-vaccine blood samples were obtained a median of approximately 74 days after the second vaccine dose, with a range of roughly 14 to 241 days. For stimulating the cultures, overlapping spike peptide pools were used, derived from SARS-CoV-2 as well as from the common cold coronaviruses HCoV-NL63, HCoV-OC43 and HCoV-229E. In control cultures, a CEFX viral epitope pool was used as positive control, an HIV-1 Nef peptide pool was used as negative control, or no peptide was added. In 10 COVID-19 convalescent patients and a few infection-naive healthy vaccine recipients, researchers compared the spike-specific CD4+ TCR repertoire from before mRNA vaccination with the repertoire from after. General findings and caveats noted by the study authors: Of the vaccine-specific clones in convalescent patients, 304 of 307, or nearly all, reacted only to SARS-CoV-2 spike and did not cross-react with common cold coronaviruses. The median count of SARS-CoV-2-reactive clonotypes went up from around 23 after infection to about 40 after vaccination, although the change was not significant. Among convalescent patients, a median around 89% of the SARS-CoV-2-reactive clones seen after vaccination appeared only after vaccination, which suggests priming specific to the vaccine. The study included relatively few convalescent patients and did not analyze early timepoints after natural infection.

Comments on this clonotype: No cognate antigen has been identified for it. No qualities accompany the bases; no much larger clone lies one base away.

Library creation used PCR. DNA from cultured CD4+ T cells underwent TCR sequencing with the Oncomine TCR Beta short-read assay at the Johns Hopkins FTIC core. The QIAamp micro DNA kit was used to extract genomic DNA from the cultured CD4+ T cells. Oncomine TCR Beta libraries from cultured CD4+ T cells were pooled using unique dual indexes and sequenced on an Illumina iSeq 100. In the paper's pipeline: Non-productive sequences were removed, and CDR3s not starting with C, not ending with F or W, or shorter than 7 amino acids were discarded. Antigen-specific clonotypes were identified using the MANAFEST web application through comparison of peptide-stimulated wells with reference and other culture wells. An FDR below 0.05, an odds ratio above 5, and a productive frequency above 0.1% in at least two of three replicate wells were required for clones to be considered positive. Cross-reactive clonotypes were defined as significantly expanded in both SARS-CoV-2 spike wells and at least one common cold coronavirus spike condition. CDR3 homology was assessed with Levenshtein distances (stringdist) and unrooted phylogenetic trees (ape) in R version 3.6.1. The public reads were reanalyzed by TCRdb: fastp trimming at Q25, MiXCR alignment, in-frame beta chains only. A single entry per CDR3 protein holds the most common genes and DNA from its merged rows. The V and J calls were not made by the authors but by TCRdb's processing. The sample table holds roughly 9,800 distinct CDR3 sequences, of which almost 60% were seen once. The ten largest make up approximately 16% of the sample.

The germline V gene (reference sequence) sets CDR1 to MNHEY and CDR2 to SMNVEV. The CDR3, from cysteine to phenylalanine, totals 12 residues. CDR3 DNA is the only sequence kept; it has 36 bases, read in frame from the first base. The trim is 7 bases for V and 7 bases for J, with a gap of 13 bases between the germline ends. What this sample's treatment or condition label stands for: approximately 10-day PBMC culture with coronavirus spike peptide pools or control peptides (ViraFEST assay). To expand antigen-specific T cells with peptide pools and then pick out the expanded clonotypes through TCR sequencing, the study relied on the ViraFEST assay. The convalescent patients' positive SARS-CoV-2 PCR tests fell between March and December 2020, which was before the Alpha, Beta and Delta variants emerged in the United States. PBMCs were cultured at 1.5 million to 2 million per well in IMDM supplemented with roughly 5% human AB serum and about 10 IU/ml IL-2, with roughly 9.5 ug/ml peptide pools added. Half of the culture medium was replaced with fresh IL-2-containing medium on days 3 and 7. Once the cells had been in culture for around ten days, the EasySep CD4+ T cell isolation kit was used to isolate CD4+ T cells by negative selection. Ficoll-Paque Plus gradient centrifugation was used to isolate PBMCs from whole blood, and the isolated PBMCs were then either used fresh or cryopreserved at -140C. Each culture condition was generally run in triplicate wells.

Material: CD4+ T cells from blood, cultured in vitro. The chain is assembled from TRBV27 and TRBJ1-2; TRBD1 could be the D gene, as 5 bases match. The sequence came from a human donor who had recovered from COVID-19. The base sequence is TGTGCCAGCAAGAGGGACGGAATTGGCTACACCTTC. It translates as CASKRDGIGYTF.